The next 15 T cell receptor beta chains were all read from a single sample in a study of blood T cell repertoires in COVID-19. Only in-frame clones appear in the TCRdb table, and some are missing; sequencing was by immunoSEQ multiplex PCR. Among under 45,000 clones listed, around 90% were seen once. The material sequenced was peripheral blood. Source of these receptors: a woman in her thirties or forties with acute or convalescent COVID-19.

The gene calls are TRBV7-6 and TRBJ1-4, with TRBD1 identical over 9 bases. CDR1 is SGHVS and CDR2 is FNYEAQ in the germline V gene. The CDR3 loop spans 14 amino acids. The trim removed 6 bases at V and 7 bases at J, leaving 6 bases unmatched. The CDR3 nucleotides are TGTGCCAGCAGTAAGGACAGGGGAAGTGAAAAACTGTTTTTT. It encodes CASSKDRGSEKLFF.

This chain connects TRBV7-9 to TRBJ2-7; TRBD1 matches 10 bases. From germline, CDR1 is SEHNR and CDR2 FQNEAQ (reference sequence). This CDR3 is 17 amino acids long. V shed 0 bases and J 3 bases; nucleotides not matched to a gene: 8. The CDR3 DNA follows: TGTGCCAGCAGCTTAGCCCCCGGACAGGGGGGAAACTACGAGCAGTACTTC. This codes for CASSLAPGQGGNYEQYF.

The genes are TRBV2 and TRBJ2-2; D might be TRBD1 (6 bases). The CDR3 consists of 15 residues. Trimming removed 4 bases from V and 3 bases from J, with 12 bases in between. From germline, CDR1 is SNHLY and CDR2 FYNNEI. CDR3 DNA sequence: TGTGCCAGCAGTGGTACAGGGCCCTACACCGGGGAGCTGTTTTTT. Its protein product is CASSGTGPYTGELFF. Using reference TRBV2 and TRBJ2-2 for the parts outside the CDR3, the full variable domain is EPEVTQTPSHQVTQMGQEVILRCVPISNHLYFYWYRQILGQKVEFLVSFYNNEISEKSEIFDDQFSVERPDGSNFTLKIRSTKLEDSAMYFCASSGTGPYTGELFFGEGSRLTVL.

As DNA, the CDR3 is TGCGCCAGCAGCCAATTCGCCAGTGCAGAAGCTTTCTTT. Translated, it gives CASSQFASAEAFF. The rearrangement joins TRBV4-1 to TRBJ1-1; D gene uncertain. Germline V lookup: CDR1 MGHRA, CDR2 YSYEKL. V dropped 2 bases and J dropped 8 bases, with 12 bases sitting between them. The CDR3 is 13 amino acids.

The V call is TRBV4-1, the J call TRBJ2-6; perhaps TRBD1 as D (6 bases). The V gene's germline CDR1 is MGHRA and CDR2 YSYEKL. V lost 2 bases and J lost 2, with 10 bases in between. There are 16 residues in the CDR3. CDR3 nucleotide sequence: TGCGCCAGCAGCCAACAAAACAGGGCTGGGGCCAACGTCCTGACTTTC. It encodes CASSQQNRAGANVLTF.

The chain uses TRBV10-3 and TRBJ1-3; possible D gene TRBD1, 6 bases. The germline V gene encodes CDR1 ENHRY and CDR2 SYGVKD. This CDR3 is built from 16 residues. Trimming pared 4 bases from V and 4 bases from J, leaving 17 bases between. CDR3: CAISAQVRGKGNTIYF. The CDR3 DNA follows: TGTGCCATCAGTGCCCAAGTAAGGGGGAAGGGAAACACCATATATTTT.

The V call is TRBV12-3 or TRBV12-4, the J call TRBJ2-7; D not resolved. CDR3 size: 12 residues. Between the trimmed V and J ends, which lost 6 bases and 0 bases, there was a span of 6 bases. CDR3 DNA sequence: TGTGCCAGCAGATTGAGCTCCTACGAGCAGTACTTC. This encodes CASRLSSYEQYF.

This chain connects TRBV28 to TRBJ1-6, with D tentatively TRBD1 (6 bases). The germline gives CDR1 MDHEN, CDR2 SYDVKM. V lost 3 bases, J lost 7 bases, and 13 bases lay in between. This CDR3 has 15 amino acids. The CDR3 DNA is TGTGCCAGCAGTTTCGCCAGGGGACTAAATTCACCCCTCCACTTT. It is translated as CASSFARGLNSPLHF. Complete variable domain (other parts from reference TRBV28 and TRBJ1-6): DVKVTQSSRYLVKRTGEKVFLECVQDMDHENMFWYRQDPGLGLRLIYFSYDVKMKEKGDIPEGYSVSREKKERFSLILESASTNQTSMYLCASSFARGLNSPLHFGNGTRLTVT.

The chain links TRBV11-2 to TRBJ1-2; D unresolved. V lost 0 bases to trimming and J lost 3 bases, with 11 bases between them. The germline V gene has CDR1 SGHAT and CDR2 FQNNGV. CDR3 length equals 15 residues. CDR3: CASSLDQVSHYGYTF. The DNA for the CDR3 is TGTGCCAGCAGCTTAGATCAGGTTTCGCACTATGGCTACACCTTC.

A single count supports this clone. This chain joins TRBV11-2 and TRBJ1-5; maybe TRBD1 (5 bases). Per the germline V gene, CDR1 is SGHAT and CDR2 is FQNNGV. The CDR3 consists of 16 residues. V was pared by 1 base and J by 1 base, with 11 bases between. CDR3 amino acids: CASSLGGAVSNQPQHF. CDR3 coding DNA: TGTGCCAGCAGCTTAGGGGGCGCTGTAAGCAATCAGCCCCAGCATTTT.

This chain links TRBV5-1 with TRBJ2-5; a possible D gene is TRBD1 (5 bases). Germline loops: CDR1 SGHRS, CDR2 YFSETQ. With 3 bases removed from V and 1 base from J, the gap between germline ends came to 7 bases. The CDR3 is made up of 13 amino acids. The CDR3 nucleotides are TGCGCCAGCAGCTCGCAGGGCCAAGAGACCCAGTACTTC. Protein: CASSSQGQETQYF.

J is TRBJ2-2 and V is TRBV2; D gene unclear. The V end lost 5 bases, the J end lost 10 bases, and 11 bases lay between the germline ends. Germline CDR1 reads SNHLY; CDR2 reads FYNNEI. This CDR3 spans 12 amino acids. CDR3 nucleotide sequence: TGTGCCAGCAGTCCTAGTTCGTCGGAGCTGTTTTTT. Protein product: CASSPSSSELFF.

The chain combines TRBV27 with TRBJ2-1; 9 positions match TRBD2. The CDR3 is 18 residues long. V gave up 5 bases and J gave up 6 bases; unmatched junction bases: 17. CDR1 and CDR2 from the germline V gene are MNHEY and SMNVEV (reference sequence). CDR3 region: CASSPNSGRTPGGNEQFF. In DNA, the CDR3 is TGTGCCAGCAGTCCCAATAGCGGGAGAACCCCTGGAGGCAATGAGCAGTTCTTC.

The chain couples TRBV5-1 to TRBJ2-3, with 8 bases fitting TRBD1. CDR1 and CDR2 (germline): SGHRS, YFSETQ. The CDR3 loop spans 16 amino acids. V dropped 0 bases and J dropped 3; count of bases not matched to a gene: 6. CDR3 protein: CASSLGRGRGTDTQYF. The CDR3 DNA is TGCGCCAGCAGCTTGGGCAGGGGGCGAGGAACAGATACGCAGTATTTT.

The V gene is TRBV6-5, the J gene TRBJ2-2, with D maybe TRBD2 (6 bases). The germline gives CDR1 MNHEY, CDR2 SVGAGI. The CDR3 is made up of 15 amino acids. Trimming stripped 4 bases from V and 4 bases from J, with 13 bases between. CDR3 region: CASSWEAGSTGELFF. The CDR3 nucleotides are TGTGCCAGCAGTTGGGAGGCCGGGAGCACCGGGGAGCTGTTTTTT.